This T cell receptor beta chain comes out of a study of cytomegalovirus exposure and HLA in healthy donors. Study findings and constraints: For most TCR beta V segments, an earlier analysis put the productive rate at about 87% or about 30% of the time.

Vbeta (60) and Jbeta (13) primers were used in the PCR. Profiled with immunoSEQ multiplex PCR; TCRdb holds only in-frame clones, not every one. This repertoire shows over 70,000 clones, 70% to 80% found once; its top ten account for approximately 20%. V shed 5 bases, J shed 3 bases, and the junction held 17 bases outside the gene matches. The CDR3 is 20 amino acids. Germline loops: CDR1 MGHRA, CDR2 YSYEKL. This clone was seen a single time. Its antigen is undetermined. The clonotype originates from a man aged 30 to 45 in good health and CMV-seropositive. This chain connects TRBV4-1 to TRBJ2-5; TRBD2 aligns across 14 bases. The sequencing sample was made of PBMCs. Here the CDR3 reads CASSKPTGLAGEPGEETQYF. The DNA of the CDR3 is TGCGCCAGCAGCAAGCCAACGGGACTAGCGGGGGAACCGGGAGAAGAGACCCAGTACTTC.